Sequencing of this T cell receptor (beta chain) was carried out in a study of OX40 agonist ivuxolimab in advanced cancers. Across the whole study: Patients were dosed with the agonistic anti-OX40 (CD134) antibody ivuxolimab.

Trimming took 2 bases from V and 2 from J; bases not matched to a gene: 3. The length of the CDR3 is 15 residues. From germline, CDR1 is LGHNA and CDR2 YNFKEQ. Blood sampling was done at baseline, cycle 4 day 1, and cycle 7 day 1. Assay used: immunoSEQ multiplex PCR; TCRdb lists only in-frame clones, some missing. The data hold approximately 26,000 clones, with around four fifths observed a single time. This sequence joins TRBV4-2 and TRBJ1-1, with 9 bases that match TRBD1. The source material was CD4+ or CD8+ T cells sorted from blood, sampled in a trial of the OX40 agonist ivuxolimab. The receptor was derived from an adult with an advanced solid tumor such as melanoma, head and neck, liver or kidney cancer. CDR3 region: CASSQQTGGNTEAFF. CDR3 nucleotides: TGTGCCAGCAGCCAACAGACAGGGGGTAACACTGAAGCTTTCTTT.